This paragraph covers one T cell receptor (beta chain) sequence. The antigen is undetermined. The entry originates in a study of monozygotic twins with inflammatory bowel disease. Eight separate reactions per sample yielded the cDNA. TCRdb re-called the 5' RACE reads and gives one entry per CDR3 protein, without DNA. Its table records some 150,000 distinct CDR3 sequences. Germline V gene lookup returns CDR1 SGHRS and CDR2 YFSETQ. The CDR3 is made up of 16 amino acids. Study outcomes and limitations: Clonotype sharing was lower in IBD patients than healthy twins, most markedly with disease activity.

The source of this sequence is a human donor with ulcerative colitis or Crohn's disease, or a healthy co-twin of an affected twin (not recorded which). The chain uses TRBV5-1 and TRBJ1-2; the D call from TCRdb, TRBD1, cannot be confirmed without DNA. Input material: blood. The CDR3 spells CASSPRTGNINYGYTF.